This T cell receptor (beta chain) was obtained from a study of cytomegalovirus exposure and HLA in healthy donors (dated by TCRdb to about 2017). Context from the whole study: In an earlier analysis of under 600 of the donors, roughly 300 Gb of sequence data and 90 million to 120 million unique TCR beta sequences from roughly 190 million T cells were reported. Both class I and class II loci were covered by HLA typing, at four-digit resolution. Donor age, sex, ethnicity and CMV serostatus were compiled together with the repertoire data. The genetic ancestry cluster associated with self-reported Caucasian donors included roughly four fifths of the approximately 400 genotyped donors. An early release covering approximately 600 HLA-typed donors comprised about 320 gigabases of sequencing data and 65 million to 100 million unique TCR sequences. The study combined high-throughput TCR immunosequencing, statistical association of individual TCRs with disease status, and machine learning to predict cytomegalovirus infection status. Genome-wide SNP genotypes for about three fifths of the roughly 670 donors were used in a later genetic analysis, which treated that subset as a discovery cohort. The aim of the study was to test whether cataloging public T cell receptors could identify signatures of past pathogen exposure. Every repertoire in the discovery cohort had been generated on one and the same sequencing platform. Rather than drawing on any new phenotypic data, the later analysis identified candidate immune exposures from TCR beta sequences and the way those sequences occurred across donors. In a later analysis, previously published TCR beta repertoires from 666 donors were re-analyzed and high-resolution HLA genotyping was added so that TCR occurrence patterns could be studied. Roughly 5 DR-DQ haplotypes were handled as single units for association and clustering, since linkage in the cohort was strong. Using immunosequencing, the study profiled T cell repertoires from fewer than 850 subjects and related those repertoires to cytomegalovirus serostatus. To decide whether each TCR beta V gene segment behaved as functional or pseudogenic, an earlier analysis of some 600 of the donors relied on high-throughput TCR beta sequencing. Typing coverage differed by locus: A, B, C, DRB1 and DQB1 were typed in roughly 629-630 donors, DQA1 in approximately 520, DPA1 in nearly 610, and DPB1 in around 440. Among roughly 400 genotyped donors of the cohort, an average of roughly 230,000 unique TCR beta nucleotide sequences was sequenced per donor, of which about 19% were non-productive. A separate validation cohort of approximately 130 different subjects was used in addition to the roughly 720-subject first cohort.

About this clone: The target of this receptor is not known. Nothing much larger sits one base from this clone, and base qualities are not available.

The cohort comprised approximately 700 healthy bone marrow donors. All cohort members were sampled while nominally healthy, although unrecorded immune exposures were likely present. The donor tested CMV seronegative, placing the donor among the roughly 400 seronegative members of the cohort. A peripheral blood sample was collected from each donor, and TCR beta sequencing was performed on peripheral blood mononuclear cells. Genomic DNA was extracted from the blood cell samples with the Qiagen DNeasy Blood Extraction Kit. Study-wide conclusions, independent of this receptor: When HLA alleles, especially DR and DQ, strongly co-occurred, attributing TCR associations to individual alleles was difficult. Because some donors lacked HLA typing at each locus, the association tests relied only on the typed subset. It was suggested by the authors that the approach could potentially be generalized to other disease states and immunological phenotypes. In both the original and validation cohorts, the classifier was reported to diagnose cytomegalovirus status with high specificity and sensitivity. A further reported finding was that TCR beta sequences accurately predicted the HLA-A and HLA-B alleles for most subjects in the first cohort. A later analysis found that TCR association rates varied across HLA loci, with DRB1 alleles showing the most associated TCRs and HLA-C alleles the fewest. Linkage disequilibrium might explain the correlated functional status among segregating V segments, but an unknown experimental factor could not be excluded. Most TCR sequences were seen in very few donors, while some public TCRs were found in many individuals. The 87-base-pair reads could not distinguish some IMGT-functional V segments, including TRBV6-2 and TRBV6-3, so those segments were excluded. A later genetic analysis associated a missense DCLRE1C variant with V-gene and J-gene trimming of TCR beta chains, and an independent cohort replicated the association. Presence/absence analyses assumed roughly uniform sequencing depth across donors, an assumption that may not hold. CMV serostatus was the only immune exposure information available for the cohort. In a later analysis, HLA-associated TCR beta chains were found to be more clonally expanded and to have lower generation probabilities than equally common non-associated chains. In this cohort, only TCR beta chains were sequenced, and detectable features were limited by the absence of alpha or paired-chain data. A later analysis found that most CMV-associated TCR beta chains appeared HLA-restricted, with HLA associations seemingly driven largely by CMV exposure. At a false discovery rate of 0.05, a later analysis linked 15,000 to 20,000 TCR beta sequences to specific HLA alleles. Because counts were too low, seventeen rarely observed V segments, including chromosome 9 orphons, were excluded from the earlier analysis of fewer than 650 of the donors. A group of highly shared sequence variants was considered likely to be a technical artifact of the sequencing pipeline. A few of the identified cytomegalovirus-associated TCR beta chains were confirmed in vitro to be specific for cytomegalovirus antigens. According to a later genetic analysis, donors in an Asian-associated ancestry cluster had fewer N-insertions in productive TCRs than the roughly 670-donor mean. In an earlier analysis of 587 of the donors, most TCR beta V segments appeared in productive rearrangements about 90% or about 30% of the time, broadly matching IMGT annotations. The study listed 150 to 200 TCR beta chains as associated with cytomegalovirus. A later analysis reported that several top co-occurrence clusters appeared linked to parvovirus B19, influenza, CMV and Epstein-Barr virus.

Libraries were built with the immunoSEQ multiplex PCR assay. A mixture of 60 forward primers for TCR Vbeta segments and 13 reverse primers for TCR Jbeta segments was used in the multiplex PCR. The CDR3 region of rearranged TCR beta genes was amplified from genomic DNA with a multiplex PCR assay. Amplified TCR beta libraries were sequenced as 87-base-pair reads on the Illumina HiSeq System. The original methods were these. A later analysis counted about 82 million unique TCR beta chains across the 670 or so repertoires, and approximately 11 million of these chains were shared by at least two donors. A nearest-neighbor algorithm error-corrected the raw reads and collapsed the reads into unique sequences, merging closely related sequences to remove PCR and sequencing errors. CDR3 sequences were aligned to IMGT reference sequences to assign V, D and J gene segments. For a sequence to be retained, a match of at least six nucleotides to both a V gene segment and a J gene segment was required. Rearrangements were classified as productive when the CDR3 lacked stop codons and remained in frame with V and J, and all other rearrangements were classified as non-productive. Following IMGT convention, CDR3 was defined as the stretch from the second conserved V-encoded cysteine up to the conserved J-encoded phenylalanine. Sequences without an unambiguous match to a single V gene segment were excluded from the earlier analysis of about 640 of the donors. In an earlier analysis of approximately 590 of the donors, a V segment was called functional when productive rearrangements were above 56.7%, and segregating when the standard deviation between donors exceeded 5%. A statistical classification framework was built for diagnosing cytomegalovirus status from the catalog of TCR beta chain sequences. A later analysis assigned V and J genes by comparing TCR nucleotide sequences with IMGT/GENE-DB human TR gene sequences. In a later analysis, CDR3 sequences and most-parsimonious VDJ recombination scenarios were assigned using the TCRdist pipeline. A later analysis defined each TCR beta chain by its CDR3 amino acid sequence plus V-gene family, and excluded reads lacking a unique V-gene family. A later analysis removed several hundred highly shared, low-generation-probability nucleotide sequences to deal with suspected cross-contamination and a sequencing artifact. For each public chain, a later analysis derived a clonal expansion index from normalized ranks of inferred template counts within each repertoire. A later analysis computed generation probabilities with a VDJ recombination model fitted to out-of-frame rearrangements, and checked the results against IGoR. A later analysis scored TCR-TCR, TCR-HLA and TCR-CMV co-occurrence with hypergeometric tests, applying a repertoire-size bias correction to TCR pairs. A later analysis estimated false discovery rates by permuting HLA or CMV assignments 20 times. A later analysis grouped co-occurring TCRs with DBSCAN, adding TCRdist sequence similarity when clustering within HLA-allele-positive subsets. Repertoires with fewer than 30,000 or more than 120,000 public chains, plus five repertoires with anomalous nucleotide sharing, were excluded from co-occurrence clustering. What TCRdb holds here is the immuneACCESS table cut down to in-frame rearrangements. Part of the clones is not present; checked against another copy, under half of the missing clones reflect an unresolved V gene, and the others are unexplained. Clone size and the V and J calls come from that table; the DNA yielded D and trimming. The sample table records around 110,000 clones; under 85% of these occur just once. The ten largest clonotypes hold 1.5% to 2% of the sample.

From the cysteine through the phenylalanine, the CDR3 covers 16 amino acids. The kept DNA is CDR3 alone, 48 bases in frame from the first base. Reading the germline V gene (reference sequence) gives CDR1 MNHNY and CDR2 SVGAGI. Cut back by 0 bases and 3 bases, the V and J ends lie 14 bases apart. Sample: PBMCs. The chain is encoded by TRBV6-6 joined to TRBJ2-5, and TRBD2 may be the D gene, going by 8 matching bases. The clonotype originates from a woman aged 18-30 years in good health and CMV-seronegative. The DNA sequence is as follows: TGTGCCAGCAGTTACTCTAGGGGGCGGGGGGAAGAGACCCAGTACTTC. Its amino acids are CASSYSRGRGEETQYF.